The following is a T cell receptor (beta chain) sequence with its context. Some clones are missing from TCRdb's copy, which holds only in-frame ones; the method was immunoSEQ multiplex PCR. The sample carries approximately 280,000 clones, around 88% recorded once. CDR3 length: 15 amino acids. Trimming took 4 bases from V and 4 from J, leaving 16 bases between them. Germline V gene data show CDR1 as MNHEY and CDR2 as SMNVEV (reference sequence). This entry belongs to a study of blood T cell repertoires in COVID-19. For the study at large: The United States, Italy and Spain were the sources of the acute and convalescent COVID-19 samples. Nucleic acid was either cDNA or gDNA, and it came from T cells, B-cell-depleted T cells, or PBMCs.

The TCR sequence derives from a man aged 40-49 years with acute or convalescent COVID-19. Sequenced sample: peripheral blood. The V call is TRBV27, the J call TRBJ2-5, with a weak D call TRBD1 (6 bases). Written as DNA, the CDR3 is TGTGCCAGCAGTTCGCCCTACACAGGGTCAGAGACCCAGTACTTC. Protein: CASSSPYTGSETQYF.